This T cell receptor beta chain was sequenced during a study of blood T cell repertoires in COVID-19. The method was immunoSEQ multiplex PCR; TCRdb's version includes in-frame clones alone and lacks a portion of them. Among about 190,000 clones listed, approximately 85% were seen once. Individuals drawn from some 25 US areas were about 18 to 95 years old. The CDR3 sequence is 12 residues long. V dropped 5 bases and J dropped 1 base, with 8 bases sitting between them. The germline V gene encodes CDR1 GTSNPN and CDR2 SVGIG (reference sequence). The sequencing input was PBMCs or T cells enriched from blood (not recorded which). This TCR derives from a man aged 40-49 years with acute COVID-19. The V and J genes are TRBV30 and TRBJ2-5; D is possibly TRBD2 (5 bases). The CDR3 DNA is TGTGCCTGGGGGAGCTTCCAAGAGACCCAGTACTTC. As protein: CAWGSFQETQYF.